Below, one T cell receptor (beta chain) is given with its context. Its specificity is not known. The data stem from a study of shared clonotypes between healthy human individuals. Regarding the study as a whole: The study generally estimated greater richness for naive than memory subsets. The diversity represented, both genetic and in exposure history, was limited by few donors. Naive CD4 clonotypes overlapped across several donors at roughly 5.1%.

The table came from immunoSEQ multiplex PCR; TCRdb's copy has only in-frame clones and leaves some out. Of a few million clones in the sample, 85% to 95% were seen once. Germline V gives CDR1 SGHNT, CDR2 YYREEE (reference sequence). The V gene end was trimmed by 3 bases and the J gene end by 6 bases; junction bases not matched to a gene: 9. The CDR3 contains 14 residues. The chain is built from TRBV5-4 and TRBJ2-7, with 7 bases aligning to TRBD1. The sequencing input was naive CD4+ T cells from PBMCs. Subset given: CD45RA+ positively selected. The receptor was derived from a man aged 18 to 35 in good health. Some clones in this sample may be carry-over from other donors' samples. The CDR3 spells CASSYRQGGGEQYF. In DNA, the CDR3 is TGTGCCAGCAGCTACCGACAGGGTGGTGGCGAGCAGTACTTC.